The present T cell receptor beta chain was sequenced within a study of CD8+CD57+ T cells in acquired aplastic anemia. Genomic DNA, serving as template, underwent TCR beta VDJ and CDR3 profiling. TCRdb reprocessed the reads with MiXCR, giving one entry per CDR3 protein. The table shows some 130,000 distinct CDR3 sequences, with about 40% occurring only once. This clonotype was found once. The CDR3 spans 14 residues. With 0 bases clipped from V and 7 bases from J, the junction kept 3 bases outside the gene matches. The germline gives CDR1 SGHTA, CDR2 FQGTGA. Input material: sorted CD4+, CD8+, or CD8+CD57+ T cells (not recorded which) from PBMCs. The V call is TRBV7-3, the J call TRBJ1-2; 9 positions match TRBD1. The source is a human donor in good health, serving as a control. Here the CDR3 DNA reads TGTGCCAGCAGCTTAACGGGACAGGGAGGTGGCTACACCTTC. It is translated as CASSLTGQGGGYTF. Looking up the rest from reference TRBV7-3 and TRBJ1-2 gives the full variable domain: GAGVSQTPSNKVTEKGKYVELRCDPISGHTALYWYRQSLGQGPEFLIYFQGTGAADDSGLPNDRFFAVRPEGSVSTLKIQRTERGDSAVYLCASSLTGQGGGYTFGSGTRLTVV.